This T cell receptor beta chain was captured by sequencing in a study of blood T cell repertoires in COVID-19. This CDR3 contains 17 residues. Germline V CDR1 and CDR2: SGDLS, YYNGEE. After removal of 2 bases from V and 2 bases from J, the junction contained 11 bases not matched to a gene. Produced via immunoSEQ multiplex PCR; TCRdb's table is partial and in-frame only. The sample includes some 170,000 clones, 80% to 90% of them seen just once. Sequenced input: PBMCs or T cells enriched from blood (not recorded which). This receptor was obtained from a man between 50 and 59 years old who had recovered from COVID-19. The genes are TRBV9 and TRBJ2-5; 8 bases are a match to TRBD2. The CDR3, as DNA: TGTGCCAGCAGCGTTGGACGGGGGGGTAGGTCTCAAGAGACCCAGTACTTC. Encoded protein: CASSVGRGGRSQETQYF.